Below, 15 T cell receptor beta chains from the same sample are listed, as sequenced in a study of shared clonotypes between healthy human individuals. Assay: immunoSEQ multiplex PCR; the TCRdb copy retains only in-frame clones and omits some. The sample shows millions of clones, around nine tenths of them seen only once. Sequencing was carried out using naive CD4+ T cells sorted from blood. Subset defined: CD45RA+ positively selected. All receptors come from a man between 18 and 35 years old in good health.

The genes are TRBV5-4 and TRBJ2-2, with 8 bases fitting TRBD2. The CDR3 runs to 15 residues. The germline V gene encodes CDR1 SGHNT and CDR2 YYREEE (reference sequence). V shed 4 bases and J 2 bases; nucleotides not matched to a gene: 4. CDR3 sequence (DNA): TGTGCCAGCAGCCCGGCGGGGGGCAACACCGGGGAGCTGTTTTTT. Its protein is CASSPAGGNTGELFF. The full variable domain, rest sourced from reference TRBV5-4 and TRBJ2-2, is ETGVTQSPTHLIKTRGQQVTLRCSSQSGHNTVSWYQQALGQGPQFIFQYYREEENGRGNFPPRFSGLQFPNYSSELNVNALELDDSALYLCASSPAGGNTGELFFGEGSRLTVL.

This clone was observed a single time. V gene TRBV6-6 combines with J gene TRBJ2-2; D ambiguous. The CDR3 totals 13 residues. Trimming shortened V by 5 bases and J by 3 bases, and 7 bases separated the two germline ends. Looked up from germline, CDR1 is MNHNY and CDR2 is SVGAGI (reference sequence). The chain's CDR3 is CASSPRDTGELFF. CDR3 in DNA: TGTGCCAGCAGTCCCCGGGACACCGGGGAGCTGTTTTTT.

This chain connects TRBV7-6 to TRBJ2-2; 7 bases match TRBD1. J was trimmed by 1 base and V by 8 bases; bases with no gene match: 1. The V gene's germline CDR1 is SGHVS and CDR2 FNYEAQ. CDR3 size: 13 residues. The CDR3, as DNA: TGTGCCAGCGGACAGGAGAACACCGGGGAGCTGTTTTTT. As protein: CASGQENTGELFF.

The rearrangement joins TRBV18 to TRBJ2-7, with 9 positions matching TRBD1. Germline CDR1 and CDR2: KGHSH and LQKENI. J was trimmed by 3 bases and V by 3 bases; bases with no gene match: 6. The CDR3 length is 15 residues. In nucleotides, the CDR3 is TGTGCCAGCTCACCGTATGGACAGGGGAACTACGAGCAGTACTTC. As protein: CASSPYGQGNYEQYF.

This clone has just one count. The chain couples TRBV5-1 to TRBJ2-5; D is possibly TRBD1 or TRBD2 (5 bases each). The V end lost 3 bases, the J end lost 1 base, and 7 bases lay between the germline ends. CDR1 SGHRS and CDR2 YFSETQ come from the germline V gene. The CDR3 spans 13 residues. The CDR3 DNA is TGCGCCAGCAGCTACGGGACCCAAGAGACCCAGTACTTC. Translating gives CASSYGTQETQYF.

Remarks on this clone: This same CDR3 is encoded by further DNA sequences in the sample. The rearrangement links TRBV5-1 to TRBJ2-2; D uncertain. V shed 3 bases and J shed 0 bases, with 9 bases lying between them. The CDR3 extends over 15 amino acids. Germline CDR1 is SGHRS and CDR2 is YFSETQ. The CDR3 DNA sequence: TGCGCCAGCAGCTCCACGGGCCCGAACACCGGGGAGCTGTTTTTT. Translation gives CASSSTGPNTGELFF.

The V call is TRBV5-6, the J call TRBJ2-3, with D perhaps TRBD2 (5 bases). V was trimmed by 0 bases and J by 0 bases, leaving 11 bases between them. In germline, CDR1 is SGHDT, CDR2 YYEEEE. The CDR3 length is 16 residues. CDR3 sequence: CASSLGFRESTDTQYF. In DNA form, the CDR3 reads TGTGCCAGCAGCTTGGGGTTTCGGGAAAGCACAGATACGCAGTATTTT.

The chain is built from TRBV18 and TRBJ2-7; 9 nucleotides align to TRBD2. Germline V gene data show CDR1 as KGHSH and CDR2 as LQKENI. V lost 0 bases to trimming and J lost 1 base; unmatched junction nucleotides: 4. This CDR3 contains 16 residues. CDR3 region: CASSPPQTSGSYEQYF. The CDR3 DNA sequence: TGTGCCAGCTCACCACCGCAGACTAGCGGATCCTACGAGCAGTACTTC.

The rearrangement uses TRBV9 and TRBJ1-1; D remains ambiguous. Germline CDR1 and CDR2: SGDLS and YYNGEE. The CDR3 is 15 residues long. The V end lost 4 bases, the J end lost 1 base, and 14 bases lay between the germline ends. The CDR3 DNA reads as TGTGCCAGCAGCCACCAGGATTACTCGAACACTGAAGCTTTCTTT. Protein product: CASSHQDYSNTEAFF.

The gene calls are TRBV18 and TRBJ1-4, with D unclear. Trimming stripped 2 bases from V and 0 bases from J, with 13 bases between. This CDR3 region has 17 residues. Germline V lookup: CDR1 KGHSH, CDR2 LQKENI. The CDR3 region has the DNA TGTGCCAGCTCACCAAAGGGTCCAACCGCAACTAATGAAAAACTGTTTTTT. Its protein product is CASSPKGPTATNEKLFF.

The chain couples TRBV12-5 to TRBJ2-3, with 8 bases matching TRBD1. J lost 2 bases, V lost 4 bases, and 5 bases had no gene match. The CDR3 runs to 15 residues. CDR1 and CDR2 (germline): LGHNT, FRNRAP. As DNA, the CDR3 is TGTGCTAGTGGTTGGGACAGGTTAAACACAGATACGCAGTATTTT. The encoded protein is CASGWDRLNTDTQYF.

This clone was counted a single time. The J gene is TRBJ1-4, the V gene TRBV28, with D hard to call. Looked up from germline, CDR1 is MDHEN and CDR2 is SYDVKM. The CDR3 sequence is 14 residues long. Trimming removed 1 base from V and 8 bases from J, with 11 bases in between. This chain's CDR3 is CASSLSGPTEKLFF. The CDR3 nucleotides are TGTGCCAGCAGTTTATCTGGACCCACCGAAAAACTGTTTTTT. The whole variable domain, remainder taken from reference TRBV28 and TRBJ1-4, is DVKVTQSSRYLVKRTGEKVFLECVQDMDHENMFWYRQDPGLGLRLIYFSYDVKMKEKGDIPEGYSVSREKKERFSLILESASTNQTSMYLCASSLSGPTEKLFFGSGTQLSVL.

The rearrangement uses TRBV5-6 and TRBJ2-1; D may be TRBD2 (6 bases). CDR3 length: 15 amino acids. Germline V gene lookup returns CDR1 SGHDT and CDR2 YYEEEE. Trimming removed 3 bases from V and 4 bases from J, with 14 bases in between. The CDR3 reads CASSSRGGEYNEQFF. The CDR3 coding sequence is TGTGCCAGCAGCTCTAGGGGCGGGGAGTACAATGAGCAGTTCTTC.

CDR3 sequence: CASSQRTRGYEQYF. CDR3 DNA: TGTGCCAGCAGTCAGAGGACTAGGGGGTACGAGCAGTACTTC. The rearrangement links TRBV6-5 to TRBJ2-7, with D possibly being TRBD2 (7 bases). Trimming removed 5 bases at V and 4 bases at J, with 15 bases between. The germline gives CDR1 MNHEY, CDR2 SVGAGI. The CDR3 is made up of 14 amino acids.

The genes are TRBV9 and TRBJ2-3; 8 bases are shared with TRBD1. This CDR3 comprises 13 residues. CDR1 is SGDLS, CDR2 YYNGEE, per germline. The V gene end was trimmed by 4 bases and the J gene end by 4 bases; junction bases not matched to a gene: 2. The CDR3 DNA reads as TGTGCCAGCAGCAGACAGGGGTCAGATACGCAGTATTTT. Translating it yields CASSRQGSDTQYF.